Below are 5 T cell receptor beta chains sequenced from a single sample in a study of blood T cells in healthy people across ages. Alongside a J-beta primer mix, a sample-barcoded 5' primer served in a second PCR lasting roughly 7 to 12 cycles. TCRdb reprocessed the 5' RACE reads with MiXCR, giving one entry per CDR3 protein. The sample records 700,000 to 900,000 distinct CDR3 sequences, about 53% being singletons. Sequencing input: blood. The receptors come from an elderly man in good health.

As DNA, the CDR3 is TGCGCCAGCACCCCGGGGACTAGCGGGATTACCTACGAGCAGTACTTC. It yields the protein CASTPGTSGITYEQYF. The V and J genes are TRBV5-1 and TRBJ2-4; TRBD2 matches 13 bases. The J call may be mistaken, given a closer DNA end match to TRBJ2-7. The CDR3 is 16 residues long. Per germline, CDR1 SGHRS and CDR2 YFSETQ.

V usage is TRBV20-1 and J usage is TRBJ1-2; 8 bases agree with TRBD1. The junction had 3 bases not matched to a gene; V was cut back by 2 bases and J by 1 base. This CDR3 spans 14 amino acids. From germline, CDR1 is DFQATT and CDR2 SNEGSKA (reference sequence). The CDR3 loop is CSARPTGVNYGYTF. CDR3 DNA: TGCAGTGCTAGACCGACAGGGGTTAACTATGGCTACACCTTC.

This clonotype was seen repeatedly, ten times or more. This rearrangement joins TRBV15 to TRBJ1-1, with TRBD1 matching 8 bases. This CDR3 comprises 14 residues. The V and J ends lost 0 bases and 5 bases, in that order; junction bases with no gene match: 2. Germline V gene sequence: CDR1 LNHNV, CDR2 YYDKDF (reference sequence). The CDR3: CATSRDRGRTEAFF. The CDR3 DNA sequence: TGTGCCACCAGCAGAGACAGGGGGCGGACTGAAGCTTTCTTT.

The chain recombines TRBV11-2 with TRBJ2-1, with TRBD1 matching over 9 bases. The CDR3 is made up of 15 amino acids. Germline assignment: CDR1 SGHAT and CDR2 FQNNGV. Germline trimming cut 6 bases from V and 5 bases from J; bases unmatched to any gene: 8. This CDR3 is CASSPGQGWDNEQFF. The CDR3 bases are TGTGCCAGCAGTCCGGGACAGGGCTGGGACAATGAGCAGTTCTTC.

The chain joins TRBV10-3 to TRBJ2-2; no clear D gene. V lost 6 bases and J 1 base, leaving 9 bases between the germline ends. The CDR3 contains 14 residues. CDR1 ENHRY and CDR2 SYGVKD come from the germline V gene. The DNA for the CDR3 is TGTGCCATCAGCTCCGGGTTGAACACCGGGGAGCTGTTTTTT. Its translation is CAISSGLNTGELFF.